The clone carrying this TCR beta chain showed up just a few times. The antigen is undetermined. This sample is drawn from a study of blood T cells in healthy people across ages. After removal of 4 bases from V and 1 base from J, the junction contained 10 bases not matched to a gene. Germline V gene lookup returns CDR1 SGHAT and CDR2 FQNNGV. The CDR3 contains 17 residues. The sample providers were healthy Caucasian people from Russia, aged roughly 6 to 95. Staff drew roughly 10 milliliters of peripheral blood from each donor. The second PCR ran about 6 to 12 cycles with a sample-barcoded 5' primer and J-beta primers. Each cDNA was tagged by a template-switch adaptor containing 12 random nucleotides. Via MiXCR, TCRdb re-called the 5' RACE reads, giving one row per CDR3 protein. This table holds fewer than 2,000,000 distinct CDR3 sequences, about 35% found once. Study-wide results and limits: Naive CD4+ cell counts and diversity both ran higher in long-lived than in aged donors.

Material for sequencing was blood. The source is a woman aged 30 to 39 in good health. The rearrangement joins TRBV11-2 to TRBJ2-4, with 7 nucleotides matching TRBD2. This CDR3 is CASSSSAGEWAKNIQYF. The CDR3 DNA follows: TGTGCCAGCAGCTCCTCGGCGGGGGAATGGGCCAAAAACATTCAGTACTTC. Together with reference TRBV11-2 and TRBJ2-4, the CDR3 gives the full variable domain: EAGVAQSPRYKIIEKRQSVAFWCNPISGHATLYWYQQILGQGPKLLIQFQNNGVVDDSQLPKDRFSAERLKGVDSTLKIQPAKLEDSAVYLCASSSSAGEWAKNIQYFGAGTRLSVL.